The rows below give T cell receptor beta chains drawn from one sample of a study of PD-L1 blockade in urothelial cancer. Libraries were prepared by immunoSEQ multiplex PCR; TCRdb keeps only in-frame clonotypes and omits some of them. The sample yields under 150,000 clones, roughly 89% seen once. The sample was PBMCs, taken around atezolizumab (anti-PD-L1) treatment. The receptor set was obtained from a man in his sixties with urothelial cancer. The CDR3 runs from the conserved cysteine through the conserved F or W. A D gene is named only where the DNA matches it firmly. Only part of the rows carry a size: once, few, many, or a class if the clone is expanded.

CDR3 protein: CSVVTDPYEQYF
D gene: .
V gene: TRBV29-1
clone size: .
CDR3 length: 12

CDR3 protein: CASSSLDRFGEKLFF
D gene: .
V gene: TRBV11-2
clone size: .
CDR3 length: 15

CDR3 protein: CASSLYRSSATNEKLFF
D gene: .
V gene: TRBV27
clone size: .
CDR3 length: 17

CDR3 protein: CSAPPFSEQFF
D gene: .
V gene: TRBV20-1
clone size: .
CDR3 length: 11

CDR3 protein: CASSPGQHTGELFF
D gene: TRBD1
V gene: TRBV7-2
clone size: .
CDR3 length: 14

CDR3 protein: CASSPAGGRVPYEQYF
D gene: .
V gene: TRBV7-8
clone size: .
CDR3 length: 16

CDR3 protein: CASSLTNPGTSGTGELFF
D gene: TRBD2
V gene: TRBV5-5
clone size: .
CDR3 length: 18

CDR3 protein: CASSGGSPAGELFF
D gene: TRBD2
V gene: TRBV11-2
clone size: .
CDR3 length: 14

CDR3 protein: CASSGTHEAGELFF
D gene: .
V gene: TRBV7-9
clone size: few
CDR3 length: 14

CDR3 protein: CASRTTGQGAGEQYF
D gene: TRBD1
V gene: TRBV28
clone size: once
CDR3 length: 15

CDR3 protein: CASSPPATGGTYEQYF
D gene: TRBD2
V gene: TRBV18
clone size: .
CDR3 length: 16

CDR3 protein: CASSTDRGESTDTQYF
D gene: TRBD1
V gene: TRBV4-3
clone size: .
CDR3 length: 16

CDR3 protein: CASSFPPGGGTDTQYF
D gene: .
V gene: TRBV7-2
clone size: .
CDR3 length: 16

CDR3 protein: CASSVDPTGVTHEQYF
D gene: .
V gene: TRBV9
clone size: .
CDR3 length: 16

CDR3 protein: CASRPWGGADYEQYF
D gene: .
V gene: TRBV28
clone size: .
CDR3 length: 15

CDR3 protein: CASSLAQPQHF
D gene: .
V gene: TRBV28
clone size: once
CDR3 length: 11

CDR3 protein: CASSFGRGWDNEQFF
D gene: .
V gene: TRBV7-3
clone size: .
CDR3 length: 15

CDR3 protein: CASSLGTGMYEQYF
D gene: TRBD1
V gene: TRBV27
clone size: once
CDR3 length: 14

CDR3 protein: CAISGETGGPYGYTF
D gene: TRBD1
V gene: TRBV10-3
clone size: .
CDR3 length: 15

CDR3 protein: CASHRGGAAYEQYF
D gene: .
V gene: TRBV6-5
clone size: once
CDR3 length: 14

CDR3 protein: CAISSGNTIYF
D gene: .
V gene: TRBV10-3
clone size: .
CDR3 length: 11

CDR3 protein: CASSFERTGSGNTIYF
D gene: TRBD1
V gene: TRBV9
clone size: .
CDR3 length: 16

CDR3 protein: CASSSSGLAGGPYEQYF
D gene: TRBD2
V gene: TRBV7-3
clone size: once
CDR3 length: 17

CDR3 protein: CASSLGSLVEQYF
D gene: .
V gene: TRBV5-1
clone size: .
CDR3 length: 13

CDR3 protein: CASSPDSVSGNTIYF
D gene: .
V gene: TRBV28
clone size: .
CDR3 length: 15

CDR3 protein: CASSLVAGSPGYTF
D gene: .
V gene: TRBV5-4
clone size: once
CDR3 length: 14

CDR3 protein: CASSFASGELFF
D gene: .
V gene: TRBV27
clone size: .
CDR3 length: 12

CDR3 protein: CASSSGAGGELFF
D gene: .
V gene: TRBV5-4
clone size: once
CDR3 length: 13

CDR3 protein: CASSPLQGAVGTDTQYF
D gene: TRBD1
V gene: TRBV18
clone size: .
CDR3 length: 17

CDR3 protein: CASSLQETQYF
D gene: .
V gene: TRBV27
clone size: .
CDR3 length: 11

CDR3 protein: CATSRDNQPQHF
D gene: .
V gene: TRBV5-8
clone size: .
CDR3 length: 12

CDR3 protein: CASSLDRGSGNTIYF
D gene: TRBD1
V gene: TRBV11-2
clone size: once
CDR3 length: 15

CDR3 protein: CAIKRGLAGVETQYF
D gene: TRBD2
V gene: TRBV10-3
clone size: .
CDR3 length: 15

CDR3 protein: CASTRVNEQFF
D gene: .
V gene: TRBV2
clone size: .
CDR3 length: 11

CDR3 protein: CASSWEASYEQYF
D gene: .
V gene: TRBV5-1
clone size: .
CDR3 length: 13

CDR3 protein: CASSMDREVETQYF
D gene: .
V gene: TRBV28
clone size: .
CDR3 length: 14

CDR3 protein: CASSLGTEETQYF
D gene: TRBD1
V gene: TRBV18
clone size: once
CDR3 length: 13

CDR3 protein: CASSPPGVRANEQFF
D gene: .
V gene: TRBV28
clone size: .
CDR3 length: 15

CDR3 protein: CASSTGTGGYGELFF
D gene: TRBD1
V gene: TRBV19
clone size: .
CDR3 length: 15

CDR3 protein: CASSRAGLFDEQYF
D gene: .
V gene: TRBV5-1
clone size: .
CDR3 length: 14

CDR3 protein: CSVSGPGTYEQYF
D gene: .
V gene: TRBV29-1
clone size: .
CDR3 length: 13

CDR3 protein: CASSPTGTNYGYTF
D gene: TRBD1
V gene: TRBV6-6
clone size: .
CDR3 length: 14

CDR3 protein: CASSSSGTGYEQYF
D gene: TRBD1
V gene: TRBV5-1
clone size: .
CDR3 length: 14

CDR3 protein: CASSSQGGANYGYTF
D gene: .
V gene: TRBV11-3
clone size: once
CDR3 length: 15

CDR3 protein: CASSLGSSYNEQFF
D gene: .
V gene: TRBV7-2
clone size: .
CDR3 length: 14

CDR3 protein: CASTPPSSYNEQFF
D gene: .
V gene: TRBV10-2
clone size: .
CDR3 length: 14

CDR3 protein: CASSEQGQETQYF
D gene: .
V gene: TRBV2
clone size: .
CDR3 length: 13

CDR3 protein: CASSLPGKPFF
D gene: .
V gene: TRBV5-5
clone size: .
CDR3 length: 11

CDR3 protein: CSAGRADTQYF
D gene: .
V gene: TRBV29-1
clone size: .
CDR3 length: 11

CDR3 protein: CASSLPTGGHNSPLHF
D gene: .
V gene: TRBV28
clone size: .
CDR3 length: 16

CDR3 protein: CASSPVRGQLNTEAFF
D gene: .
V gene: TRBV28
clone size: .
CDR3 length: 16

CDR3 protein: CASSPLYEQYF
D gene: .
V gene: TRBV7-9
clone size: .
CDR3 length: 11

CDR3 protein: CASSHQEGGRSEKLFF
D gene: .
V gene: TRBV18
clone size: .
CDR3 length: 16